This TCR beta chain derives from a study of cytomegalovirus exposure and HLA in healthy donors. Germline CDR1 SGHTS, CDR2 YDEGEE. CDR3 length: 15 amino acids. V lost 2 bases to trimming and J lost 0 bases, with 12 bases between them. PCR used 60 Vbeta primers and 13 Jbeta primers. Data came from immunoSEQ multiplex PCR; TCRdb stores just in-frame clones and leaves some out. The repertoire includes more than 140,000 clones, 82% of them detected once, and around 3% sits in the top ten. Sequencing was performed on PBMCs. This sequence originates from a young man in good health and CMV-seropositive. The genes are TRBV5-8 and TRBJ2-7, with D unclear. Here the CDR3 DNA reads TGTGCCAGCAGCTTAGGCGGCGACTCCTCCTACGAGCAGTACTTC. It is translated as CASSLGGDSSYEQYF.